This TCR beta chain appears in the sequencing data of a study of T cells in Graves' hyperthyroidism and ophthalmopathy. Findings of the study overall: Expanded thyroid clonotypes (above 0.001) were mostly also found in blood.

RNA transcripts gave rise to amplified TCR beta CDR3 regions. First-round RT-PCR of the TCR CDR3 relied on the HTBI primer set. MiXCR, run by TCRdb on the multiplex PCR reads, gives a single entry per CDR3 protein. This sample has a few hundred thousand distinct CDR3 sequences; 20% to 25% occur once, and the top ten carry around four fifths. Germline assignment: CDR1 LNHDA and CDR2 SQIVND (reference sequence). After removal of 4 bases from V and 2 bases from J, the junction contained 3 bases not matched to a gene. This CDR3 contains 14 residues. Researchers defined stable Graves' hyperthyroidism as no ophthalmopathy progression within 18 months. Exclusion followed for patients with uncontrolled infection, other autoimmune disease, pregnancy or lactation. The PBMCs were sourced from fresh peripheral blood (less than 11 ml). On this clonotype: The antigen remains undetermined.

The sequencing input was blood. This clonotype originated in a man aged 50-60 years with Graves' hyperthyroidism. The rearrangement links TRBV19 to TRBJ2-7; 9 bases line up with TRBD1. CDR3 amino acids: CASSRRDRAYEQYF. DNA for the CDR3: TGTGCCAGTAGTAGGAGGGACAGGGCCTACGAGCAGTACTTC. The full variable domain, its missing parts supplied by reference TRBV19 and TRBJ2-7, is DGGITQSPKYLFRKEGQNVTLSCEQNLNHDAMYWYRQDPGQGLRLIYYSQIVNDFQKGDIAEGYSVSREKKESFPLTVTSAQKNPTAFYLCASSRRDRAYEQYFGPGTRLTVT.